This T cell receptor (beta chain) was documented in a study of T cell responses to AZD1222 COVID-19 vaccine. TCRdb keeps only in-frame clones here, not all; method: immunoSEQ multiplex PCR. Of about 140,000 clones in the sample, approximately 90% were seen once. Germline assignment: CDR1 SGHRS and CDR2 YFSETQ. V trimming: 4 bases; J trimming: 3 bases; junction bases outside the gene matches: 6. The CDR3 spans 15 residues. Sequenced here: peripheral blood, sampled 28 days after the second AZD1222 dose. This TCR was recovered from an adult who received the AZD1222 COVID-19 vaccine. This chain connects TRBV5-1 to TRBJ2-2, with 7 bases matching TRBD1. The CDR3 nucleotides read TGCGCCAGCAGCCCGACAGGGACCGACACCGGGGAGCTGTTTTTT. Translation: CASSPTGTDTGELFF.